This TCR beta chain derives from a study of T cell repertoires in aging, cancer and after chemotherapy. Multiplex touch-down PCR with TRB-A/B primers amplified rearranged V-D-J TRB sequences. TCRdb re-called the multiplex PCR reads with MiXCR, one entry per CDR3 protein. The sample includes thousands of distinct CDR3 sequences, 25% to 30% of them seen just once. By proportion, this clonotype is medium-sized. The germline V gene has CDR1 ENHRY and CDR2 SYGVKD. V was pared by 3 bases and J by 5 bases, with 7 bases between. The CDR3 has 12 residues. The template was genomic DNA from peripheral blood, not RNA.

Sample: blood. The V and J genes are TRBV10-3 and TRBJ2-5; no firm D call. This TCR derives from a human donor with a solid tumor. The CDR3 nucleotides are TGTGCCATCAGTGACAGAACGGAGACCCAGTACTTC. Translating it yields CAISDRTETQYF.